This TCR beta chain was identified in a study of Graves' ophthalmopathy and Graves' hyperthyroidism. General study findings and limits: Ophthalmopathy progression was predicted by the model at about 70% sensitivity and about 74% specificity.

The CDR3 consists of 14 residues. CDR1 is SGHVS and CDR2 is FQNEAQ in the germline V gene. V shed 2 bases and J shed 4 bases, with 12 bases lying between them. Concerning this clonotype itself: Its antigen is as yet unknown.

The authors amplified TCR beta CDR3 regions from RNA transcripts. First-round RT-PCR employed HTBI primers, with a second-round multiplex PCR after it. TCRdb passed the multiplex PCR reads through MiXCR, listing each CDR3 protein once. The sample has more than 1,000,000 distinct CDR3 sequences; about two fifths are singletons. The TCR sequence derives from an adult man with Graves' hyperthyroidism. V is TRBV7-8 and J is TRBJ2-7; TRBD1 is a possible D gene (5 bases). The sample was peripheral blood or thyroid tissue (not recorded which). CDR3 DNA sequence: TGTGCCAGCAGCTTACCACAGGCACAATACGAGCAGTACTTC. Its translation is CASSLPQAQYEQYF.